The 14 T cell receptor beta chains listed next were all sequenced from one sample in a study of early T cells in non-severe SARS-CoV-2 infection (dated by TCRdb to about 2021). Library creation used 5' RACE. Instrument on record: NextSeq 500. TCRdb's own reprocessing of the public reads used fastp at Q25 and MiXCR and kept productive beta chains. Every CDR3 protein is listed once, alongside the most common genes and DNA of its rows. For this sample there are around 99,000 distinct CDR3 sequences; approximately 10% appear just once. Clones ranked in the top ten supply approximately 8.1% of the sample. Source material: whole blood. The receptors shown here come from an adult who was a healthcare worker with PCR-confirmed SARS-CoV-2 infection or an uninfected control (not recorded which).

The chain links TRBV6-2 or TRBV6-3 to TRBJ2-1, with 9 bases fitting TRBD2. The CDR3 covers 16 residues. Germline-derived CDR1 and CDR2 are MNHEY and SVGEGT. With 7 bases clipped from V and 7 bases from J, the junction kept 14 bases outside the gene matches. The DNA for the CDR3 is TGTGCCAGCATGTCCGCACGGCGGGAGGGCCTAAATGAGCAGTTCTTC. Protein sequence: CASMSARREGLNEQFF.

V gene TRBV7-9 combines with J gene TRBJ2-1; D not certain. Germline V CDR1 and CDR2: SEHNR, FQNEAQ (reference sequence). The germline V and J ends were trimmed by 1 base and 9 bases, with 13 bases remaining between them. This CDR3 is 14 amino acids long. CDR3 in amino acids: CASSLVMGVGEQFF. The DNA for the CDR3 is TGTGCCAGCAGCTTAGTCATGGGTGTTGGTGAGCAGTTCTTC.

This chain links TRBV5-4 with TRBJ2-1; the D gene is possibly TRBD2 (6 bases). The germline CDR1 and CDR2 sequences are SGHNT and YYREEE (reference sequence). The germline V and J ends were trimmed by 10 bases and 4 bases, with 15 bases remaining between them. This CDR3 region has 13 residues. The CDR3, as DNA: TGTGCCGCGGACGGGGGAGATTACAATGAGCAGTTCTTC. Translating it yields CAADGGDYNEQFF.

The J gene is TRBJ2-5, the V gene TRBV6-1; 10 bases agree with TRBD2. The CDR3 is 14 amino acids. The germline V gene has CDR1 MNHNS and CDR2 SASEGT. The CDR3 loop is CVGSWTSGQETQYF. For the CDR3, the DNA is TGTGTCGGCTCCTGGACTAGCGGACAAGAGACCCAGTACTTC.

This clonotype was picked up many times. V gene TRBV6-2 or TRBV6-3 combines with J gene TRBJ2-5; 7 bases map to TRBD1. V lost 6 bases and J lost 7; bases outside the gene matches: 11. This CDR3 is 14 amino acids long. The germline V gene encodes CDR1 MNHEY and CDR2 SVGEGT. The CDR3 DNA reads as TGTGCCAGCAGCCTGGGGACAGACTTAGGGACCCAGTACTTC. This encodes CASSLGTDLGTQYF.

The chain links TRBV6-5 to TRBJ1-2, with D maybe TRBD1 (6 bases). The CDR3 length is 15 residues. Germline V CDR1 and CDR2: MNHEY, SVGAGI. With 8 bases removed from V and 4 bases from J, the gap between germline ends came to 20 bases. CDR3 DNA: TGTGCCAGCGCCGTAGCGTGGGGGCTTGGCTATGGCTACACCTTC. Its protein is CASAVAWGLGYGYTF.

This clonotype was counted at least ten times. This sequence joins TRBV11-3 and TRBJ2-2, with D possibly being TRBD2 (5 bases). With 4 bases removed from V and 4 bases from J, the gap between germline ends came to 10 bases. Germline-derived CDR1 and CDR2 are SGHNT and YENEEA. The CDR3 sequence is 14 residues long. The CDR3 DNA follows: TGTGCCAGCAGCTCAACTAGGACCACCGGGGAGCTGTTTTTT. Translating it yields CASSSTRTTGELFF.

Points on this clonotype: A single base separates this from a much larger clone, so it may be a read error. The J gene is TRBJ1-2, the V gene TRBV6-1, with no clear D. CDR1 is MNHNS, CDR2 SASEGT, per germline. CDR3 length: 12 residues. CDR3 sequence (DNA): TGTGACAGCAGCCGTACACCCTATGGCTACACCTTC. This gives the protein CDSSRTPYGYTF.

This clonotype occurred many times. The rearrangement uses TRBV7-2 and TRBJ1-3; D is uncertain. Germline V lookup: CDR1 SGHTA, CDR2 FQGNSA. This CDR3 is 14 amino acids long. Trimming took off 6 bases at V and 2 bases at J, with 11 bases between the two ends. The CDR3 coding sequence is TGTGCCAGCAGTTTCCGGGAGCCTGGAAACACCATATATTTT. Translating gives CASSFREPGNTIYF.

This clonotype was counted between two and nine times. The V and J genes are TRBV30 and TRBJ2-7; unclear D gene. Trimming stripped 2 bases from V and 1 base from J, with 12 bases between. Germline V gene data show CDR1 as GTSNPN and CDR2 as SVGIG (reference sequence). The CDR3 covers 14 residues. For the CDR3, the DNA is TGTGCCTGGAGTCTGTCGCTGGGGTCCTACGAGCAGTACTTC. It translates to CAWSLSLGSYEQYF.

The chain is built from TRBV7-9 and TRBJ2-1; TRBD2 matches 10 bases. V shed 2 bases and J 9 bases; nucleotides not matched to a gene: 7. CDR1 and CDR2 (germline): SEHNR, FQNEAQ (reference sequence). The CDR3 runs 15 residues. DNA of the CDR3: TGTGCCAGCAGCTTAACTAGCGGGACTATAAGTGAGCAGTTCTTC. Translated, it gives CASSLTSGTISEQFF.

This clonotype was detected only a few times. This rearrangement joins TRBV24-1 to TRBJ2-7, with D possibly being TRBD1 (6 bases). The germline V and J ends were trimmed by 9 bases and 2 bases, with 16 bases remaining between them. In germline, CDR1 is KGHDR, CDR2 SFDVKD. The CDR3 sequence is 14 residues long. CDR3 loop: CATSPGTLPYEQYF. CDR3 nucleotide sequence: TGTGCCACCTCCCCCGGGACATTGCCCTACGAGCAGTACTTC.

This clonotype has more than one count but fewer than ten. The genes are TRBV2 and TRBJ1-1; no definite D call. Trimming shortened V by 4 bases and J by 10 bases, and 10 bases separated the two germline ends. From germline, CDR1 is SNHLY and CDR2 FYNNEI. The CDR3 covers 11 residues. Here the CDR3 DNA reads TGTGCCAGCAGTGTAGAGATGGGAGCTTTCTTT. Amino acids: CASSVEMGAFF. Looking up the rest from reference TRBV2 and TRBJ1-1 gives the full variable domain: EPEVTQTPSHQVTQMGQEVILRCVPISNHLYFYWYRQILGQKVEFLVSFYNNEISEKSEIFDDQFSVERPDGSNFTLKIRSTKLEDSAMYFCASSVEMGAFFGQGTRLTVV.

The V call is TRBV6-5, the J call TRBJ2-2; 9 nucleotides agree with TRBD2. This CDR3 spans 15 amino acids. Germline V gene data show CDR1 as MNHEY and CDR2 as SVGAGI. The V and J ends lost 9 bases and 0 bases, in that order; junction bases with no gene match: 5. The CDR3 reads CASSRLAANTGELFF. The CDR3 DNA sequence: TGTGCCAGTTCCCGACTAGCGGCGAACACCGGGGAGCTGTTTTTT.